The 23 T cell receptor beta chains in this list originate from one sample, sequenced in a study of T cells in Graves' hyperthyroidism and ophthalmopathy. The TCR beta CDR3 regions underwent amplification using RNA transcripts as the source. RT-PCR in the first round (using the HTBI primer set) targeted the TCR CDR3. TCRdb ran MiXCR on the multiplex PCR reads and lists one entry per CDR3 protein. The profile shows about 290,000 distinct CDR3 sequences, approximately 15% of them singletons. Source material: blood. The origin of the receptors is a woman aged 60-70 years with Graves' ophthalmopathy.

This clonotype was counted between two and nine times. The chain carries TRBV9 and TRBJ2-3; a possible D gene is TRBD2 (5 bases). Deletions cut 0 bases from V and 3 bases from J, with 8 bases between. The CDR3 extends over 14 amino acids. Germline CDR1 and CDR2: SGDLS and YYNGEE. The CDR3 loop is CASSVAAGTDTQYF. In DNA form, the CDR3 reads TGTGCCAGCAGCGTAGCTGCGGGTACAGATACGCAGTATTTT.

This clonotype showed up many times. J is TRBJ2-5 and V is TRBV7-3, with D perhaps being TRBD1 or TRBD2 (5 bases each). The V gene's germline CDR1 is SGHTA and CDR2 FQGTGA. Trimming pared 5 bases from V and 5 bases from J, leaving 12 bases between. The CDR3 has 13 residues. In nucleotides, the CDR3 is TGTGCCAGCAGCCGGGGCTCCGGTGAGACCCAGTACTTC. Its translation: CASSRGSGETQYF.

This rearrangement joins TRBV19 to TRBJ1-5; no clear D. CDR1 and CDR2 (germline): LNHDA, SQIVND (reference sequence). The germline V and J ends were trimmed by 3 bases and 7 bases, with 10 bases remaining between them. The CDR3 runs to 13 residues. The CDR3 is CASSISGYQPQHF. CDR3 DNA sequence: TGTGCCAGTAGTATCTCCGGGTACCAGCCCCAGCATTTT.

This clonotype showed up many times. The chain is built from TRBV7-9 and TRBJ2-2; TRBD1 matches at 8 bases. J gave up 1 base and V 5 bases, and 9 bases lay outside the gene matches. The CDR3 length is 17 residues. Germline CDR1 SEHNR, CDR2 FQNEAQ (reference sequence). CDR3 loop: CASSPGPTGENTGELFF. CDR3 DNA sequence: TGTGCCAGCAGCCCAGGACCGACAGGGGAGAACACCGGGGAGCTGTTTTTT.

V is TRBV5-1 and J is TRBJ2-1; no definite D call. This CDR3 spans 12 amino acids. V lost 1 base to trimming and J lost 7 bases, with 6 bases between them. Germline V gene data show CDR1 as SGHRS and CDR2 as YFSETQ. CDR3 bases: TGCGCCAGCAGCTTGTACCCAAATGAGCAGTTCTTC. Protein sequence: CASSLYPNEQFF. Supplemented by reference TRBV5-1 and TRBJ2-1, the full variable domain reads KAGVTQTPRYLIKTRGQQVTLSCSPISGHRSVSWYQQTPGQGLQFLFEYFSETQRNKGNFPGRFSGRQFSNSRSEMNVSTLELGDSALYLCASSLYPNEQFFGPGTRLTVL.

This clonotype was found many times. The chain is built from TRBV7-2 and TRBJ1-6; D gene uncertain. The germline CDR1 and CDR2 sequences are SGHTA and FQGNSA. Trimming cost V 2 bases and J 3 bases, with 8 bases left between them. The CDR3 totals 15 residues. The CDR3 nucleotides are TGTGCCAGCAGCTTACCAGTCAACTATAATTCACCCCTCCACTTT. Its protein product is CASSLPVNYNSPLHF. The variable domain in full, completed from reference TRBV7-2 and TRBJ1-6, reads GAGVSQSPSNKVTEKGKDVELRCDPISGHTALYWYRQSLGQGLEFLIYFQGNSAPDKSGLPSDRFSAERTGGSVSTLTIQRTQQEDSAVYLCASSLPVNYNSPLHFGNGTRLTVT.

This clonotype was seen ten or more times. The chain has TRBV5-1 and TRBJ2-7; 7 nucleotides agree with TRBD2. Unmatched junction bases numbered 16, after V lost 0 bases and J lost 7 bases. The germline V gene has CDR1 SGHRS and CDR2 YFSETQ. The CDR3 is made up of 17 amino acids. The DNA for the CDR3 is TGCGCCAGCAGCTTGGTTCAAGCGGGAATCGCCAGTGGGGAGCAGTACTTC. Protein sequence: CASSLVQAGIASGEQYF.

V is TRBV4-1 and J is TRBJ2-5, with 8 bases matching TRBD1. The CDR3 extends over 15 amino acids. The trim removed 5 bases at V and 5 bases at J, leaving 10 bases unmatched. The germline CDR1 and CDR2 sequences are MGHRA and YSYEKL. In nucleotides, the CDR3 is TGCGCCAGCAGCGAAGCAGGGGGCCTGGAGGAGACCCAGTACTTC. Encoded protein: CASSEAGGLEETQYF.

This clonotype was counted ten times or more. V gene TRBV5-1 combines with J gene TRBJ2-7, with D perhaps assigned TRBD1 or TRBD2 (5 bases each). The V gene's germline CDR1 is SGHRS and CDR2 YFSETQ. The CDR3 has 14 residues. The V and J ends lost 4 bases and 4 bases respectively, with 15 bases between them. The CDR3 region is CASSGTGRAYEQYF. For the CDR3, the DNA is TGCGCCAGCAGCGGGACCGGGCGGGCTTACGAGCAGTACTTC. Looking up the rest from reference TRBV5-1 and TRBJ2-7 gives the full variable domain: KAGVTQTPRYLIKTRGQQVTLSCSPISGHRSVSWYQQTPGQGLQFLFEYFSETQRNKGNFPGRFSGRQFSNSRSEMNVSTLELGDSALYLCASSGTGRAYEQYFGPGTRLTVT.

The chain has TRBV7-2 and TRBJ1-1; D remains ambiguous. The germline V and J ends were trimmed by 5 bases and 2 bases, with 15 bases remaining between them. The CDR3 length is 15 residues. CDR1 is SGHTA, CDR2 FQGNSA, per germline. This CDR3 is CASSPRRQTNTEAFF. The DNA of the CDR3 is TGTGCCAGCAGCCCCCGTCGGCAGACTAACACTGAAGCTTTCTTT.

The CDR3, as DNA: TGTGCCAGCAGCGATAGGACCCTTAGCAATCAGCCCCAGCATTTT. Residues: CASSDRTLSNQPQHF. The V gene is TRBV7-2, the J gene TRBJ1-5; D is unresolved. CDR3 length: 15 residues. With 5 bases removed from V and 0 bases from J, the gap between germline ends came to 11 bases. Looked up from germline, CDR1 is SGHTA and CDR2 is FQGNSA.

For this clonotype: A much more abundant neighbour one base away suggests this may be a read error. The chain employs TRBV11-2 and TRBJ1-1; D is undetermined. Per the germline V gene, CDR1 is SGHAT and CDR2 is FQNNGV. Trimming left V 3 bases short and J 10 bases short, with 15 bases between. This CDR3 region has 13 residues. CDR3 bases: TGTGCCAGCAGCTTCGCCATCATGGCTGGAGCTTTCTTT. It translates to CASSFAIMAGAFF.

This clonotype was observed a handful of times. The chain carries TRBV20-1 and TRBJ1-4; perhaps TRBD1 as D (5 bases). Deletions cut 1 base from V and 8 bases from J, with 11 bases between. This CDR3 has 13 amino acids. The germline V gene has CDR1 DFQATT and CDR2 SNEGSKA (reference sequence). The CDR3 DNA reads TGCAGTGCTAGAGCAAGGTGGGGGGAAAAACTGTTTTTT. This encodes CSARARWGEKLFF.

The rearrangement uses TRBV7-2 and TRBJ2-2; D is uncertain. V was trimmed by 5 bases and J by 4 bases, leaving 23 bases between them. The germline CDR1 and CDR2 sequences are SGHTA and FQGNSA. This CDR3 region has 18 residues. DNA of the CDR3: TGTGCCAGCAGCCCCAGCTCTTTTCAGCCAGCCTTCACCGGGGAGCTGTTTTTT. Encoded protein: CASSPSSFQPAFTGELFF.

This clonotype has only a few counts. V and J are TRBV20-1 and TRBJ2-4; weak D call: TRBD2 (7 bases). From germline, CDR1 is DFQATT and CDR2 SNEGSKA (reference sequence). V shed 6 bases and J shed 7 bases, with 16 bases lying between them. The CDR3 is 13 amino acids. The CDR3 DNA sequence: TGCAGTGCGCAAAGGGGGGGATCGAACATTCAGTACTTC. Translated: CSAQRGGSNIQYF.

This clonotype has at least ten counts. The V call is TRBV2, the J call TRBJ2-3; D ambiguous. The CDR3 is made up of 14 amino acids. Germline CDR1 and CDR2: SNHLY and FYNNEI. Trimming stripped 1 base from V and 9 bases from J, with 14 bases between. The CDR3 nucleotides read TGTGCCAGCAGTGAAGTCTTGAGTGGTGACACGCAGTATTTT. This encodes CASSEVLSGDTQYF. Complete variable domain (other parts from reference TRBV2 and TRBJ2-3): EPEVTQTPSHQVTQMGQEVILRCVPISNHLYFYWYRQILGQKVEFLVSFYNNEISEKSEIFDDQFSVERPDGSNFTLKIRSTKLEDSAMYFCASSEVLSGDTQYFGPGTRLTVL.

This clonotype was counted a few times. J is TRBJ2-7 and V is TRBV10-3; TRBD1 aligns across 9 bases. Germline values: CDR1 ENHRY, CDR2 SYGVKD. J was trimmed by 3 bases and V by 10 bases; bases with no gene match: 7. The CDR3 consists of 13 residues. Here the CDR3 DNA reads TGTGCCACCCAACAGGGGGCGGTCTACGAGCAGTACTTC. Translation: CATQQGAVYEQYF.

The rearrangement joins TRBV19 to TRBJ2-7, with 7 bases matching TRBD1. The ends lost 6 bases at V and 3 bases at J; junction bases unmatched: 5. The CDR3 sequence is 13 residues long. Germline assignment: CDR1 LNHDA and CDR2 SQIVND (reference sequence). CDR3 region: CASRQGNSYEQYF. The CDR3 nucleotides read TGTGCCAGTAGACAGGGGAATAGCTACGAGCAGTACTTC. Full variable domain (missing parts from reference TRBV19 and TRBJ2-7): DGGITQSPKYLFRKEGQNVTLSCEQNLNHDAMYWYRQDPGQGLRLIYYSQIVNDFQKGDIAEGYSVSREKKESFPLTVTSAQKNPTAFYLCASRQGNSYEQYFGPGTRLTVT.

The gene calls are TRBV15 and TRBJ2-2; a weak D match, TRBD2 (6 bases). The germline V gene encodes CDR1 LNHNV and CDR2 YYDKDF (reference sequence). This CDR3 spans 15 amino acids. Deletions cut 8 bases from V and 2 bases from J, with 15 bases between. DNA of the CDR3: TGTGCCACCGGCAAAGGAGGACTAAACACCGGGGAGCTGTTTTTT. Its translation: CATGKGGLNTGELFF.

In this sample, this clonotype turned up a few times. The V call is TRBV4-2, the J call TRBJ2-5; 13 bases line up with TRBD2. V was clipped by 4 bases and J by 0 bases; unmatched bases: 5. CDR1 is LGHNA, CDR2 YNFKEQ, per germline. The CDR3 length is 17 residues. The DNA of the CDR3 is TGTGCCAGCAGCCCCTGGACTAGCGGGGGTAACCAAGAGACCCAGTACTTC. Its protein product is CASSPWTSGGNQETQYF.

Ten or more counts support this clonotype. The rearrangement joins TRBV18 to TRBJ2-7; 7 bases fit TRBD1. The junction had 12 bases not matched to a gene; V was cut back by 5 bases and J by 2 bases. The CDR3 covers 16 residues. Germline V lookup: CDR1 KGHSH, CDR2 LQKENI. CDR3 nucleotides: TGTGCCAGCTCAATTACCGGACAGGCGGCAACCTACGAGCAGTACTTC. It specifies CASSITGQAATYEQYF.

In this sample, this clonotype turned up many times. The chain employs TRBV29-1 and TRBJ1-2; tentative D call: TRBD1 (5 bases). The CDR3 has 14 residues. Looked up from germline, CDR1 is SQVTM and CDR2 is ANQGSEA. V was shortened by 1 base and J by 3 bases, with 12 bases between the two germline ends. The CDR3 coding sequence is TGCAGCGTTGAAGGAGGGGCGCAGGACTATGGCTACACCTTC. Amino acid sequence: CSVEGGAQDYGYTF.

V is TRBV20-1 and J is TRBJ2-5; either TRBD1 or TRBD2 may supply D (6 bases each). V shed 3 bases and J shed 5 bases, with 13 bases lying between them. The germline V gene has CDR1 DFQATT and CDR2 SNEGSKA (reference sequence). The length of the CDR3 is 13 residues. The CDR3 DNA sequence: TGCAGTGCTAGCGGGGGCTCGGAGGAGACCCAGTACTTC. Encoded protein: CSASGGSEETQYF.